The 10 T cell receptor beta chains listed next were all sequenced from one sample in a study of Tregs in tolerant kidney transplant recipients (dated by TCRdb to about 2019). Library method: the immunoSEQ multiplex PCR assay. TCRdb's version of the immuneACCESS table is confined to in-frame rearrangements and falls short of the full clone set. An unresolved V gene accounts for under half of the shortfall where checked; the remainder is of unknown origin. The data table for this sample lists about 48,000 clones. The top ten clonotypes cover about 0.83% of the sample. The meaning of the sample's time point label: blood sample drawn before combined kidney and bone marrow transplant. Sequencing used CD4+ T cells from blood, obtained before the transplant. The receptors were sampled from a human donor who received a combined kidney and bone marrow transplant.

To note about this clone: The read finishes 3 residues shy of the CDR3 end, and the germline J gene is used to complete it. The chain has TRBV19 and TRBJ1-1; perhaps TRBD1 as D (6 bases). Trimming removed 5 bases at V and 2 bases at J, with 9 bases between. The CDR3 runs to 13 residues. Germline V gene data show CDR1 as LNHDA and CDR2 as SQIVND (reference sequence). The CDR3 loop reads CASSSDSNTEAFF. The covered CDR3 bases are TGTGCCAGTAGTTCGGACAGCAACACTGAA.

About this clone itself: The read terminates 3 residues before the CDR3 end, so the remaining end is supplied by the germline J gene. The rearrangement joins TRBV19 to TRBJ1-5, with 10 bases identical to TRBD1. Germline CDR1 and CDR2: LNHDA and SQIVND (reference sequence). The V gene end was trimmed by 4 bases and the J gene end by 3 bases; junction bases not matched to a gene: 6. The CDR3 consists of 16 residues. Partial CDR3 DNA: TGTGCCAGTAGTAACCGGGACAGGGGCCTCAATCAGCCC. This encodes CASSNRDRGLNQP. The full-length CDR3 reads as CASSNRDRGLNQPQHF.

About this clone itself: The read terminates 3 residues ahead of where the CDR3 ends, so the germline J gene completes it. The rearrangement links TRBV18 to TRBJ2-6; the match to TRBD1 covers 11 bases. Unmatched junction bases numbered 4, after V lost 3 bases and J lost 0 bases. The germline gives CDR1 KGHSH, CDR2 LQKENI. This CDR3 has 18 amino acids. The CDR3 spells CASSPLGTGGSGANVLTF. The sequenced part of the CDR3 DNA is TGTGCCAGCTCACCCCTCGGGACAGGGGGCTCTGGGGCCAACGTC.

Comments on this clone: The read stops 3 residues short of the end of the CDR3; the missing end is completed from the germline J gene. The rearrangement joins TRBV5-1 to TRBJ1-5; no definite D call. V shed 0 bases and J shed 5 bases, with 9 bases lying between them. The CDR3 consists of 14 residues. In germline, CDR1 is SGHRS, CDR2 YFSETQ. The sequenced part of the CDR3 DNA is TGCGCCAGCAGCTTGGGAGGGTTTGATCAGCCC. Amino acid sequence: CASSLGGFDQP. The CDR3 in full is CASSLGGFDQPQHF. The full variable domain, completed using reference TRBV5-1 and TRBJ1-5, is KAGVTQTPRYLIKTRGQQVTLSCSPISGHRSVSWYQQTPGQGLQFLFEYFSETQRNKGNFPGRFSGRQFSNSRSEMNVSTLELGDSALYLCASSLGGFDQPQHFGDGTRLSIL.

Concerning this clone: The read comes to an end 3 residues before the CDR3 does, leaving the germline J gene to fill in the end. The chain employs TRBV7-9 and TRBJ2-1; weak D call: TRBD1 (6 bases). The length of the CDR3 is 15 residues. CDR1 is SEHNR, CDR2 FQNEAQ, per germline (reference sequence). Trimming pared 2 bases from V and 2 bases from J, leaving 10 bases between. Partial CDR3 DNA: TGTGCCAGCAGCTTAACGTACAGGGCCTACAATGAG. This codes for CASSLTYRAYNE. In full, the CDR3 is CASSLTYRAYNEQFF.

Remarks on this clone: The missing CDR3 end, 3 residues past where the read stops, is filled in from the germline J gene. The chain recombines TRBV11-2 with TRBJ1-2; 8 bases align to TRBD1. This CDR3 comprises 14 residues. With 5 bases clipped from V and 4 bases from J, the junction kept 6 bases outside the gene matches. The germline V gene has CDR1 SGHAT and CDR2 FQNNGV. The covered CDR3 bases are TGTGCCAGCAGCGTGGACAGGGCCTCCTATGGC. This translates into CASSVDRASYG. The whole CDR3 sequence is CASSVDRASYGYTF.

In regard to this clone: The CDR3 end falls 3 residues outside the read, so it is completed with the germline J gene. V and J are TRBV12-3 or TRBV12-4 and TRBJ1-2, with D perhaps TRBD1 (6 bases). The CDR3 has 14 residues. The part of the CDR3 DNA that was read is TGTGCCAGCAGTCCTACAGGGATGGGGGACGGC. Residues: CASSPTGMGDG. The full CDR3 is CASSPTGMGDGYTF.

CDR3 sequence: CASSITGNQPQHF. The covered CDR3 bases are TGTGCCAGTAGTATAACAGGCAATCAGCCC. The chain carries TRBV19 and TRBJ1-5; no clear D. The read is 3 residues too short to cover the CDR3 end, so that end is filled in from the germline J gene. V shed 2 bases and J shed 2 bases, with 4 bases lying between them. This CDR3 spans 13 amino acids. The germline V gene has CDR1 LNHDA and CDR2 SQIVND (reference sequence).

The part of the CDR3 DNA that was read is TGTGCCAGCAGCATCAACGTCCGGTCCGGGGAG. It yields the protein CASSINVRSGE. The whole CDR3 protein is CASSINVRSGELFF. This rearrangement joins TRBV11-2 to TRBJ2-2; D is uncertain. The observed sequence ends 3 residues before the CDR3 terminus, with the missing tail filled in from the germline J gene. V lost 5 bases, J lost 6 bases, and 13 bases lay in between. Germline CDR1 and CDR2: SGHAT and FQNNGV. The CDR3 length is 14 residues.

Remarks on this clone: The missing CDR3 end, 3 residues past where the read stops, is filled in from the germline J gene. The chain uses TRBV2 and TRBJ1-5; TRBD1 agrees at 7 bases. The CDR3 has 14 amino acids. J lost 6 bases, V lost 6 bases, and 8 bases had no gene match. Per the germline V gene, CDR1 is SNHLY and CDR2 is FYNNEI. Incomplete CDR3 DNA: TGTGCCAGCAGGGAGGGGGCGACGAGTCAGCCC. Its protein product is CASREGATSQP. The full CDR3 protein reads CASREGATSQPQHF.